This T cell receptor (beta chain) comes out of a study of blood T cell repertoires in COVID-19. Sequencing used immunoSEQ multiplex PCR; TCRdb keeps in-frame clones, though not all of them. Among about 190,000 clones listed, around 87% were seen once. The CDR3 contains 14 residues. The germline gives CDR1 SGHRS, CDR2 YFSETQ. Trimming cost V 1 base and J 4 bases; bases outside gene matches: 1. The sequenced sample was peripheral blood. The clonotype comes from a man in his fifties with acute or convalescent COVID-19. The rearrangement links TRBV5-1 to TRBJ2-3, with TRBD1 matching 9 bases. The CDR3 DNA sequence: TGCGCCAGCAGCTTGCGGGACAGGGCAGATACGCAGTATTTT. Its translation is CASSLRDRADTQYF. The full variable domain, its missing parts supplied by reference TRBV5-1 and TRBJ2-3, is KAGVTQTPRYLIKTRGQQVTLSCSPISGHRSVSWYQQTPGQGLQFLFEYFSETQRNKGNFPGRFSGRQFSNSRSEMNVSTLELGDSALYLCASSLRDRADTQYFGPGTRLTVL.